The 22 T cell receptor beta chains given below trace back to one sample, sequenced in a study of blood T cells in healthy people across ages. A sample-barcoded 5' primer and a J-beta primer mix were used in a second PCR of roughly 7 to 11 cycles. MiXCR was run by TCRdb on the 5' RACE reads, yielding one entry per CDR3 protein. The sample shows almost 800,000 distinct CDR3 sequences, 58% of them seen only once. The sequenced sample was blood. The source of these receptors is a man aged 30 to 45 in good health.

The chain carries TRBV20-1 and TRBJ2-2; maybe TRBD2 (6 bases). Per the germline V gene, CDR1 is DFQATT and CDR2 is SNEGSKA (reference sequence). V lost 4 bases to trimming and J lost 7 bases, with 13 bases between them. The CDR3 sequence is 13 residues long. CDR3 sequence: CSAKEGMDGELFF. The CDR3 DNA sequence: TGCAGTGCTAAGGAGGGAATGGACGGGGAGCTGTTTTTT.

V usage is TRBV4-3 and J usage is TRBJ1-2, with TRBD1 matching 9 bases. CDR1 and CDR2 from the germline V gene are LGHNA and YSLEER. The CDR3 spans 16 residues. The V gene end was trimmed by 1 base and the J gene end by 6 bases; junction bases not matched to a gene: 9. The CDR3: CASSQAGGQGRDGYTF. The DNA for the CDR3 is TGCGCCAGCAGCCAAGCCGGGGGACAGGGAAGGGATGGCTACACCTTC.

The table lists this clonotype with a few counts. The rearrangement joins TRBV7-2 to TRBJ1-5; 7 bases fit TRBD1. This CDR3 contains 15 residues. V dropped 4 bases and J dropped 5; count of bases not matched to a gene: 8. Germline V gene lookup returns CDR1 SGHTA and CDR2 FQGNSA. The CDR3 region is CASSSRGTEHQPQHF. The CDR3, as DNA: TGTGCCAGCAGCTCGAGGGGGACAGAGCATCAGCCCCAGCATTTT.

This clonotype was seen a handful of times. The chain joins TRBV4-1 to TRBJ2-1, with a possible D match to TRBD1 (5 bases). The CDR3 sequence is 13 residues long. The germline V gene has CDR1 MGHRA and CDR2 YSYEKL. The V end lost 5 bases, the J end lost 4 bases, and 9 bases lay between the germline ends. CDR3 DNA sequence: TGCGCCAGCAGCTTTCAGGGATACAATGAGCAGTTCTTC. Protein product: CASSFQGYNEQFF.

V and J are TRBV20-1 and TRBJ2-3; 8 positions match TRBD1. V lost 0 bases to trimming and J lost 0 bases; unmatched junction nucleotides: 8. Germline loops: CDR1 DFQATT, CDR2 SNEGSKA (reference sequence). CDR3 length equals 17 residues. The CDR3 DNA follows: TGCAGTGCTAGAGATCCCAGGACAGGGCTTAGCACAGATACGCAGTATTTT. Its translation: CSARDPRTGLSTDTQYF.

The chain joins TRBV6-1 to TRBJ2-7, with 7 bases aligning to TRBD2. The end of the DNA fits TRBJ2-5 better, so the J call may be wrong. Per germline, CDR1 MNHNS and CDR2 SASEGT. This CDR3 has 13 amino acids. DNA for the CDR3: TGTGCCAGCAGTAGCGGGGAAGGAGAGACCCAGTACTTC. Translation: CASSSGEGETQYF.

J is TRBJ2-2 and V is TRBV7-8; TRBD1 aligns across 11 bases. Germline V gene sequence: CDR1 SGHVS, CDR2 FQNEAQ. The CDR3 totals 16 residues. V trimming: 4 bases; J trimming: 7 bases; junction bases outside the gene matches: 8. The CDR3, as DNA: TGTGCCAGCAGCTGGACAGGGGGCGCGGGTAGCGGGGAGCTGTTTTTT. Amino acid sequence: CASSWTGGAGSGELFF.

There are a few counts of this clonotype. The chain uses TRBV7-9 and TRBJ2-7; possibly TRBD1 or TRBD2 for D (5 bases each). The germline V gene encodes CDR1 SEHNR and CDR2 FQNEAQ (reference sequence). The CDR3 covers 12 residues. V lost 4 bases, J lost 6 bases, and 10 bases lay in between. Here the CDR3 DNA reads TGTGCCAGCAGCTGGGGCGGGTCCGAGCAGTACTTC. This gives the protein CASSWGGSEQYF.

This clonotype was observed a single time. The CDR3 region is CSVKTGGGGETQYF. In DNA form, the CDR3 reads TGCAGCGTTAAGACAGGGGGCGGTGGAGAGACCCAGTACTTC. The V call is TRBV29-1, the J call TRBJ2-7, with 10 positions matching TRBD1. The end of the DNA fits TRBJ2-5 better, so the J call may be wrong. The CDR3 is 14 amino acids. In germline, CDR1 is SQVTM, CDR2 ANQGSEA.

In this sample, this clonotype turned up a few times. The gene calls are TRBV7-2 and TRBJ1-2; 7 nucleotides align to TRBD1. From germline, CDR1 is SGHTA and CDR2 FQGNSA. The length of the CDR3 is 13 residues. V lost 5 bases and J lost 2; bases outside the gene matches: 2. CDR3 sequence (DNA): TGTGCCAGCAGCGAGACAGGGAACTATGGCTACACCTTC. This codes for CASSETGNYGYTF.

The V and J genes are TRBV27 and TRBJ2-5; maybe TRBD2 (6 bases). The CDR3 covers 14 residues. The germline V gene encodes CDR1 MNHEY and CDR2 SMNVEV (reference sequence). V gave up 5 bases and J gave up 11 bases, with 21 bases separating them. The CDR3 sequence is CASSGTSTYNEQYF. CDR3 coding DNA: TGTGCCAGCAGTGGTACTAGCACCTACAATGAGCAGTACTTC.

The chain employs TRBV7-8 and TRBJ2-7; D may be TRBD1 (5 bases). Germline V lookup: CDR1 SGHVS, CDR2 FQNEAQ. The CDR3 is made up of 13 amino acids. The ends were cut back, 4 bases at V and 6 bases at J, with 13 bases in the middle. The CDR3 region is CASSYGQGREQYF. In nucleotides, the CDR3 is TGTGCCAGCAGCTATGGACAAGGTCGCGAGCAGTACTTC.

This clonotype was seen a handful of times. V is TRBV20-1 and J is TRBJ1-5; D is ambiguous. Germline assignment: CDR1 DFQATT and CDR2 SNEGSKA (reference sequence). The CDR3 has 16 residues. The V end was cut by 0 bases, the J end by 3 bases, with 15 bases between. The DNA for the CDR3 is TGCAGTGCTAGAGATCTCCGGGCTCCATACAATCAGCCCCAGCATTTT. Protein product: CSARDLRAPYNQPQHF.

This clonotype was seen only once. The rearrangement uses TRBV7-6 and TRBJ1-4; D might be TRBD1 (5 bases). The germline V and J ends were trimmed by 2 bases and 6 bases, with 13 bases remaining between them. Germline-derived CDR1 and CDR2 are SGHVS and FNYEAQ. The CDR3 contains 15 residues. This CDR3 is CASSLNPGDDEKLFF. The CDR3 DNA reads TGTGCCAGCAGCTTAAATCCGGGGGACGATGAAAAACTGTTTTTT.

The CDR3 region is CASSLVLGQPYF. For the CDR3, the DNA is TGTGCCAGCAGCTTAGTCCTAGGACAGCCGTACTTC. The chain couples TRBV7-9 to TRBJ2-5, with D possibly matching TRBD1 (6 bases). The V and J ends lost 1 base and 13 bases respectively, with 13 bases between them. Germline loops: CDR1 SEHNR, CDR2 FQNEAQ (reference sequence). This CDR3 contains 12 residues.

Comments on this clonotype: This may stem from a read error, because a much larger clone lies one nucleotide away. This chain links TRBV2 with TRBJ2-3; the D gene is possibly TRBD1 (6 bases). This CDR3 spans 13 amino acids. From germline, CDR1 is SNHLY and CDR2 FYNNEI. V lost 11 bases and J 0 bases, leaving 12 bases between the germline ends. The CDR3 DNA reads as TGTGCCGGCCGGGGACATAGCACAGATACGCAGTATTTT. Translation: CAGRGHSTDTQYF. The variable domain in full, completed from reference TRBV2 and TRBJ2-3, reads EPEVTQTPSHQVTQMGQEVILRCVPISNHLYFYWYRQILGQKVEFLVSFYNNEISEKSEIFDDQFSVERPDGSNFTLKIRSTKLEDSAMYFCAGRGHSTDTQYFGPGTRLTVL.

The V call is TRBV27, the J call TRBJ2-3, with D perhaps matching TRBD1 (5 bases). Looked up from germline, CDR1 is MNHEY and CDR2 is SMNVEV (reference sequence). The CDR3 loop spans 16 amino acids. Trimming took off 2 bases at V and 4 bases at J, with 16 bases between the two ends. Here the CDR3 reads CASSLGATASADTQYF. The CDR3 nucleotides read TGTGCCAGCAGTTTAGGGGCCACCGCCTCGGCAGATACGCAGTATTTT.

The chain joins TRBV7-8 to TRBJ2-3, with D perhaps TRBD2 (5 bases). CDR3 length: 14 residues. Germline assignment: CDR1 SGHVS and CDR2 FQNEAQ. Trimming cost V 8 bases and J 0 bases, with 12 bases left between them. The CDR3 DNA reads TGTGCCAGCTTGGGCGGGCCGAGCACAGATACGCAGTATTTT. Translated: CASLGGPSTDTQYF.

Only a few counts were recorded for this clonotype. The V and J genes are TRBV2 and TRBJ2-7; D is ambiguous. The V gene lost 3 bases and the J gene lost 7 bases, with 13 bases spanning the gap. CDR3 length: 13 amino acids. Germline V gene sequence: CDR1 SNHLY, CDR2 FYNNEI. The CDR3 nucleotides read TGTGCCAGCAGTGATGTCAGAGCTGGGGAGCAGTACTTC. Translated, it gives CASSDVRAGEQYF.

J is TRBJ2-5 and V is TRBV4-3; TRBD1 matches at 8 bases. The CDR3 runs to 16 residues. The ends lost 0 bases at V and 1 base at J; junction bases unmatched: 4. CDR1 LGHNA and CDR2 YSLEER come from the germline V gene. CDR3 DNA sequence: TGCGCCAGCAGCCAAGAAGGCAGGGGGCCCCAAGAGACCCAGTACTTC. Its translation is CASSQEGRGPQETQYF.

J is TRBJ2-7 and V is TRBV20-1, with unresolved D. CDR3 length: 14 amino acids. Germline loops: CDR1 DFQATT, CDR2 SNEGSKA (reference sequence). V gave up 5 bases and J gave up 0 bases, with 14 bases separating them. In DNA, the CDR3 is TGCAGTGCTTTTTTTCCTGATAGCTCCTACGAGCAGTACTTC. The encoded protein is CSAFFPDSSYEQYF.

This chain joins TRBV29-1 and TRBJ2-1, with D tentatively TRBD1 (5 bases). V gave up 5 bases and J gave up 5 bases, with 19 bases separating them. The V gene's germline CDR1 is SQVTM and CDR2 ANQGSEA. This CDR3 comprises 15 residues. The CDR3: CSVSRDSLGNNEQFF. CDR3 bases: TGCAGCGTTTCCAGGGATTCGCTCGGAAACAATGAGCAGTTCTTC.